The following is a T cell receptor beta chain sequence with its context. Its antigen is not identified. What was sequenced were expressed TCRB transcripts, since all of the isolated RNA had been reverse transcribed. About 3.57 million reads, on average, came from each naive, central memory and regulatory T cell sample. Clones were read by immunoSEQ multiplex PCR, and TCRdb kept only the in-frame ones, dropping some. The sample contains approximately 150,000 clones, 10% to 15% of which appear only once. This sample stems from a study of beta chain features in type 1 diabetes. General study findings and limits: A moderate, significant TCRB CDR3 shortening appeared in type 1 diabetes across four CD4+ subsets. The naive, central memory and Treg TCRB repertoires looked more alike in patients than they did in healthy donors.

Germline CDR1 and CDR2: SGHNT and YYREEE (reference sequence). Trimming left V 4 bases short and J 5 bases short, with 21 bases between. The CDR3 is 16 residues long. Sequences were obtained from central memory CD4+ T cells from blood. The chain carries TRBV5-4 and TRBJ1-2; the D gene is possibly TRBD1 (5 bases). This clonotype originated in a man aged 18 to 29 with type 1 diabetes. CDR3 sequence (DNA): TGTGCCAGCAGCCCCGCAAAGGGGACGGCTGAGTATGGCTACACCTTC. Encoded protein: CASSPAKGTAEYGYTF.